What follows is one TCR beta chain and its context. The antigen is unknown. The data stem from a study of shared clonotypes between healthy human individuals. Study details: Those who served as donors were two women and three men between the ages of 18 and 49. Study-wide results and limits: Sampling covered nothing but blood. Tissue TCR repertoires likely differ from those found in blood. All-four-donor shared clonotypes had higher generation probabilities than non-shared clonotypes did.

The CDR3 is 15 residues long. CDR1 MNHEY and CDR2 SVGAGI come from the germline V gene. After removal of 6 bases from V and 4 bases from J, the junction contained 8 bases not matched to a gene. Healthy adults negative for HIV, lacking recent acute infections or vaccinations, served as donors. Clones were sequenced by immunoSEQ multiplex PCR, and TCRdb holds only the in-frame ones, with some missing. This table holds millions of clones, approximately 90% found once. The genes are TRBV6-5 and TRBJ1-5, with 8 nucleotides matching TRBD1. Sequencing input: naive CD4+ T cells sorted from blood. Regarding subset: CD45RA+ positively selected. This TCR was sampled from a man aged 18 to 30 in good health. The CDR3 DNA reads as TGTGCCAGCAGGCAGACAGGGGCGGGGAATCAGCCCCAGCATTTT. As protein: CASRQTGAGNQPQHF.